This record covers a single T cell receptor (beta chain). Antigen: not known. The sample comes from a study of T-cell memory formation after mild COVID-19. Study in general: For the most part, TCR clusters were specific to one donor. Study findings and constraints: Pre-infection memory already had some responding clones, implying cross-reactive memory joined.

TCRdb re-called the 5' RACE reads through MiXCR, storing one row per CDR3 protein. The sample has 500,000 to 650,000 distinct CDR3 sequences, about 20% seen once. Looked up from germline, CDR1 is MGHRA and CDR2 is YSYEKL. Trimming removed 0 bases at V and 3 bases at J, with 11 bases between. CDR3 length equals 16 residues. V and J are TRBV4-1 and TRBJ2-2; tentative D call: TRBD2 (6 bases). Sequencing was done on a sample of PBMCs or a T cell subset sorted from them (not recorded which). The TCR sequence derives from an adult woman who had mild COVID-19 (a few samples of this study predate the infection). Cell type and time point are not known. CDR3 sequence reads: CASSQEGTPYTGELFF. In DNA, the CDR3 is TGCGCCAGCAGCCAAGAAGGGACTCCCTACACCGGGGAGCTGTTTTTT.